The 19 T cell receptor beta chains presented below share a single source sample, sequenced in a study of blood T cell repertoires in COVID-19. The protocol was immunoSEQ multiplex PCR, while the TCRdb copy is restricted to in-frame clones and leaves out a portion. The table records under 65,000 clones, about nine tenths of them present only once. The sequencing sample was made of peripheral blood. The receptors were sampled from a human donor in a cohort sampled during active COVID-19.

V gene TRBV6-1 combines with J gene TRBJ1-5, with D possibly TRBD1 on 6 matching bases. CDR1 is MNHNS, CDR2 SASEGT, per germline. Trimming pared 1 base from V and 3 bases from J, leaving 10 bases between. The CDR3 consists of 15 residues. This CDR3 is CASSEDGGLNQPQHF. CDR3 nucleotides: TGTGCCAGCAGTGAAGACGGGGGGCTCAATCAGCCCCAGCATTTT.

V is TRBV5-1 and J is TRBJ2-7, with TRBD2 as a possible D gene (5 bases). Germline CDR1 is SGHRS and CDR2 is YFSETQ. The CDR3 extends over 15 amino acids. V was shortened by 0 bases and J by 5 bases, with 15 bases between the two germline ends. CDR3 coding DNA: TGCGCCAGCAGCTTGGGAGGGTCCAATGGGGACGAGCAGTACTTC. Protein: CASSLGGSNGDEQYF.

The V gene is TRBV9, the J gene TRBJ2-3, with TRBD1 matching 7 bases. Germline CDR1 and CDR2: SGDLS and YYNGEE. V dropped 1 base and J dropped 1; count of bases not matched to a gene: 3. This CDR3 has 15 residues. Here the CDR3 reads CASSVKGQGTDTQYF. The CDR3 coding sequence is TGTGCCAGCAGCGTAAAAGGACAGGGCACAGATACGCAGTATTTT.

This chain links TRBV5-1 with TRBJ2-5; D gene uncertain. The V gene lost 0 bases and the J gene lost 5 bases, with 11 bases spanning the gap. The CDR3 extends over 14 amino acids. Germline V gives CDR1 SGHRS, CDR2 YFSETQ. CDR3: CASSLGSGGETQYF. Here the CDR3 DNA reads TGCGCCAGCAGCTTGGGGTCGGGTGGGGAGACCCAGTACTTC.

This chain uses TRBV7-3 with TRBJ2-1, with TRBD2 matching over 7 bases. This CDR3 contains 15 residues. The J segment lost 6 bases and the V segment lost 2 bases, leaving 7 bases of the junction unmatched. Germline CDR1 and CDR2: SGHTA and FQGTGA. The CDR3 loop reads CASSLVAGTGNEQFF. CDR3 bases: TGTGCCAGCAGCTTAGTAGCGGGTACGGGCAATGAGCAGTTCTTC.

V usage is TRBV14 and J usage is TRBJ2-7; 7 bases map to TRBD2. Germline CDR1 and CDR2: SGHDN and FVKESK. This CDR3 comprises 14 residues. Unmatched junction bases numbered 5, after V lost 4 bases and J lost 2 bases. The CDR3 reads CASSPREHAYEQYF. The CDR3 DNA sequence: TGTGCCAGCAGCCCGCGGGAGCACGCCTACGAGCAGTACTTC.

The V call is TRBV5-1, the J call TRBJ1-2, with D maybe TRBD1 (5 bases). Trimming shortened V by 4 bases and J by 3 bases, and 7 bases separated the two germline ends. The CDR3 extends over 12 amino acids. Germline-derived CDR1 and CDR2 are SGHRS and YFSETQ. CDR3 nucleotide sequence: TGCGCCAGCAGCAGGGGTGACTATGGCTACACCTTC. Translating it yields CASSRGDYGYTF.

This clone was seen more than once but under ten times. The chain is built from TRBV6-5 and TRBJ2-2; D uncertain. Germline CDR1 reads MNHEY; CDR2 reads SVGAGI. Between the trimmed V and J ends, which lost 0 bases and 5 bases, there was a span of 7 bases. The CDR3 loop spans 14 amino acids. CDR3 sequence (DNA): TGTGCCAGCAGTTACTCGAGGAGTACCGGGGAGCTGTTTTTT. Its protein is CASSYSRSTGELFF.

The chain links TRBV2 to TRBJ1-1; D uncertain. Germline assignment: CDR1 SNHLY and CDR2 FYNNEI. V dropped 4 bases and J dropped 3 bases, with 12 bases sitting between them. The CDR3 has 14 residues. The CDR3 is CASSVEGLDTEAFF. The CDR3 DNA reads TGTGCCAGCAGTGTAGAGGGATTGGACACTGAAGCTTTCTTT.

The genes are TRBV4-1 and TRBJ2-1; maybe TRBD2 (7 bases). V was pared by 6 bases and J by 3 bases, with 15 bases between. This CDR3 region has 15 residues. CDR1 and CDR2 from the germline V gene are MGHRA and YSYEKL. The CDR3 nucleotides are TGCGCCAGCAGACTCCGGGGGGCGGGCTACAATGAGCAGTTCTTC. Its protein is CASRLRGAGYNEQFF.

The CDR3 DNA reads TGTGCCAGCAGCCCCGGACAGGGTGTAGGCAATGAGCAGTTCTTC. It yields the protein CASSPGQGVGNEQFF. J is TRBJ2-1 and V is TRBV7-3, with 8 positions matching TRBD1. The CDR3 covers 15 residues. Looked up from germline, CDR1 is SGHTA and CDR2 is FQGTGA. V dropped 5 bases and J dropped 6; count of bases not matched to a gene: 9.

The CDR3 bases are TGTGCCAGCAGATTTCAGGGTAACCGAAACACCGGGGAGCTGTTTTTT. Translation: CASRFQGNRNTGELFF. The chain links TRBV5-5 to TRBJ2-2, with a tentative D call TRBD1 (5 bases). The V and J ends lost 5 bases and 2 bases respectively, with 16 bases between them. Looked up from germline, CDR1 is SGHKS and CDR2 is YYEKEE (reference sequence). The CDR3 sequence is 16 residues long.

The chain recombines TRBV6-5 with TRBJ2-2; TRBD2 might be the D (5 bases). CDR1 is MNHEY and CDR2 is SVGAGI in the germline V gene. CDR3 length: 14 residues. The CDR3 spells CAARWAGNTGELFF. The CDR3 nucleotides are TGTGCAGCCCGGTGGGCGGGGAACACCGGGGAGCTGTTTTTT.

This sequence joins TRBV27 and TRBJ2-5; 15 positions agree with TRBD2. V was clipped by 6 bases and J by 2 bases; unmatched bases: 1. CDR1 is MNHEY and CDR2 is SMNVEV in the germline V gene (reference sequence). The CDR3 extends over 15 amino acids. DNA for the CDR3: TGTGCCAGCAGGGGGACTAGCGGGGGGCAAGAGACCCAGTACTTC. As protein: CASRGTSGGQETQYF.

This chain links TRBV3-1 (or the pseudogene TRBV3-2) with TRBJ2-1, with D possibly matching TRBD2 (6 bases). This CDR3 region has 18 residues. Germline V gives CDR1 LGHDT, CDR2 YNNKEL (reference sequence). V dropped 0 bases and J dropped 5 bases, with 20 bases sitting between them. Here the CDR3 DNA reads TGTGCCAGCAGCCAAGATCCCCCGGCTAGCGTTATCCACAATGAGCAGTTCTTC. Translated: CASSQDPPASVIHNEQFF.

The CDR3 loop reads CATSRGEDRDSFNGYTF. The CDR3 nucleotides read TGTGCCACCAGCAGAGGGGAGGACCGGGACTCTTTCAATGGCTACACCTTC. The rearrangement joins TRBV15 to TRBJ1-2; a possible D gene is TRBD1 (5 bases). Trimming took 1 base from V and 6 from J, leaving 21 bases between them. CDR1 is LNHNV, CDR2 YYDKDF, per germline (reference sequence). The CDR3 is made up of 17 amino acids.

The chain combines TRBV6-5 with TRBJ1-2; 8 bases line up with TRBD1. Germline CDR1 MNHEY, CDR2 SVGAGI. CDR3 length equals 14 residues. Trimming took 6 bases from V and 4 from J; bases not matched to a gene: 7. The CDR3 loop reads CASSLGQGGYGYTF. The CDR3 DNA reads as TGTGCCAGCAGCCTCGGACAGGGAGGCTATGGCTACACCTTC.

V is TRBV6-6 and J is TRBJ1-3, with D uncertain. The CDR3 has 14 amino acids. Germline V gene sequence: CDR1 MNHNY, CDR2 SVGAGI (reference sequence). Trimming removed 6 bases at V and 7 bases at J, with 16 bases between. The CDR3 bases are TGTGCCAGCAGGCAACCCGAGGGATTTAACACCATATATTTT. Encoded protein: CASRQPEGFNTIYF.

For the CDR3, the DNA is TGTGCCAGCAGCCCCCTAGCGGGGGTCTCCTACAATGAGCAGTTCTTC. Its translation: CASSPLAGVSYNEQFF. The genes are TRBV14 and TRBJ2-1; 10 positions agree with TRBD2. V gave up 4 bases and J gave up 0 bases; unmatched junction bases: 3. Germline V gene data show CDR1 as SGHDN and CDR2 as FVKESK. This CDR3 region has 16 residues.